The source of this T cell receptor beta chain is a study of blood T cell repertoires in COVID-19. The assay was immunoSEQ multiplex PCR, and TCRdb's table has in-frame clones only and misses some. The sample lists 240,000 or so clones; roughly four fifths were seen once. The sequenced sample consisted of peripheral blood. This clonotype was sampled from a young man who had recovered from COVID-19.

CDR3 sequence: CASSLGGSEQYF. CDR3 bases: TGTGCCAGCAGCTTGGGCGGGAGCGAGCAGTACTTC. The chain carries TRBV5-8 and TRBJ2-7, with TRBD2 matching 7 bases. This CDR3 is 12 amino acids long. Unmatched junction bases numbered 0, after V lost 0 bases and J lost 6 bases. Germline lookup yields CDR1 SGHTS and CDR2 YDEGEE.